The 7 T cell receptor beta chains reported below all come from one sample, sequenced in a study of blood T cell repertoires in COVID-19. Clones were sequenced by immunoSEQ multiplex PCR, and TCRdb holds only the in-frame ones, with some missing. The sample contains tens of thousands of clones, roughly 90% of which appear only once. Specimen: peripheral blood. These receptors were collected from a man in his sixties or seventies with active or convalescent COVID-19.

This chain links TRBV25-1 with TRBJ1-4; a weak D match, TRBD1 (5 bases). This CDR3 comprises 14 residues. The germline V gene encodes CDR1 MGHDK and CDR2 SYGVNS. Trimming cost V 8 bases and J 4 bases, with 14 bases left between them. CDR3 nucleotides: TGTGCCAGCGGTCGGGGCGGGGTTAATGAAAAACTGTTTTTT. This encodes CASGRGGVNEKLFF.

This chain uses TRBV5-1 with TRBJ1-1; possibly TRBD1 for D (6 bases). The V end lost 7 bases, the J end lost 1 base, and 11 bases lay between the germline ends. The CDR3 totals 13 residues. CDR1 SGHRS and CDR2 YFSETQ come from the germline V gene. The DNA of the CDR3 is TGCGCCAGCTCGTACAGGGAGAACACTGAAGCTTTCTTT. Its protein product is CASSYRENTEAFF.

The rearrangement uses TRBV3-1 (or the pseudogene TRBV3-2) and TRBJ2-5, with 11 bases that match TRBD1. Germline CDR1 is LGHDT and CDR2 is YNNKEL (reference sequence). The CDR3 runs 14 residues. Trimming at V came to 4 bases and at J to 4 bases, leaving 2 bases not matched to a gene. The CDR3 coding sequence is TGTGCCAGCAGCCCCGGGACAGGGGGAGAGACCCAGTACTTC. This codes for CASSPGTGGETQYF.

The J gene is TRBJ1-1, the V gene TRBV4-2; a weak D match, TRBD1 (5 bases). Trimming left V 2 bases short and J 10 bases short, with 14 bases between. The germline CDR1 and CDR2 sequences are LGHNA and YNFKEQ. This CDR3 is 13 amino acids long. CDR3 in DNA: TGTGCCAGCAGCCAACCCCCGCGGGGGGGAGCTTTCTTT. It codes for CASSQPPRGGAFF.

This chain joins TRBV15 and TRBJ2-3; 9 bases are shared with TRBD2. V lost 5 bases to trimming and J lost 14 bases; unmatched junction nucleotides: 17. Germline V CDR1 and CDR2: LNHNV, YYDKDF (reference sequence). The length of the CDR3 is 15 residues. The CDR3 DNA reads TGTGCCACCAGCGTTACTAGAGCGGGAGGTACCCGGACGTATTTT. Its translation is CATSVTRAGGTRTYF.

V usage is TRBV2 and J usage is TRBJ2-7, with D possibly matching TRBD2 (6 bases). Looked up from germline, CDR1 is SNHLY and CDR2 is FYNNEI. This CDR3 has 12 residues. V lost 10 bases and J 0 bases, leaving 10 bases between the germline ends. In nucleotides, the CDR3 is TGTGCCACTTGGGGGGACTCCTACGAGCAGTACTTC. It encodes CATWGDSYEQYF. Variable domain in full (rest from reference TRBV2 and TRBJ2-7): EPEVTQTPSHQVTQMGQEVILRCVPISNHLYFYWYRQILGQKVEFLVSFYNNEISEKSEIFDDQFSVERPDGSNFTLKIRSTKLEDSAMYFCATWGDSYEQYFGPGTRLTVT.

V gene TRBV18 combines with J gene TRBJ1-2; D is possibly TRBD1 (6 bases). The CDR3 spans 14 residues. V lost 3 bases and J 8 bases, leaving 16 bases between the germline ends. Germline-derived CDR1 and CDR2 are KGHSH and LQKENI. CDR3 sequence (DNA): TGTGCCAGCTCACCCGGACAGCAATCTCTCGGCTACACCTTC. Its protein is CASSPGQQSLGYTF. The whole variable domain, remainder taken from reference TRBV18 and TRBJ1-2, is NAGVMQNPRHLVRRRGQEARLRCSPMKGHSHVYWYRQLPEEGLKFMVYLQKENIIDESGMPKERFSAEFPKEGPSILRIQQVVRGDSAAYFCASSPGQQSLGYTFGSGTRLTVV.